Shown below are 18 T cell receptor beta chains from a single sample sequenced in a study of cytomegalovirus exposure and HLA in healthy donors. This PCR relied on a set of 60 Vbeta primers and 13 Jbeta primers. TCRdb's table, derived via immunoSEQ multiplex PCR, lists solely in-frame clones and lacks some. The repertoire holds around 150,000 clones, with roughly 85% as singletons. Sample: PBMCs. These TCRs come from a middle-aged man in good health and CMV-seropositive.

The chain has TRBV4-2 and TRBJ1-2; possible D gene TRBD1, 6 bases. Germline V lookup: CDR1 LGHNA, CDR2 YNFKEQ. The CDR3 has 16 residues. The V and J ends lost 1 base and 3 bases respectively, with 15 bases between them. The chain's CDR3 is CASSQVSWDTHYGYTF. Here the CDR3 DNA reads TGTGCCAGCAGCCAAGTTTCTTGGGACACCCACTATGGCTACACCTTC.

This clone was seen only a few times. CDR3 sequence (DNA): TGTGCCTGGGAGCGGGAGGGGCACAATGAGCAGTTCTTC. Translating it yields CAWEREGHNEQFF. The chain couples TRBV30 to TRBJ2-1; 10 bases fit TRBD2. The CDR3 is made up of 13 amino acids. With V trimmed by 5 bases and J by 5 bases, 3 bases remained unmatched. Germline CDR1 GTSNPN, CDR2 SVGIG (reference sequence).

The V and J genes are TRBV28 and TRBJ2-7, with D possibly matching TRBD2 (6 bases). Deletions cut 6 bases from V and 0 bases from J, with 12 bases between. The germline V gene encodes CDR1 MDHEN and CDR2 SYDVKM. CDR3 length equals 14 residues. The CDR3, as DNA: TGTGCCAGCAGACCCCGGGGGAGCTCCTACGAGCAGTACTTC. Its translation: CASRPRGSSYEQYF. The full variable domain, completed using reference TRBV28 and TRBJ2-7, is DVKVTQSSRYLVKRTGEKVFLECVQDMDHENMFWYRQDPGLGLRLIYFSYDVKMKEKGDIPEGYSVSREKKERFSLILESASTNQTSMYLCASRPRGSSYEQYFGPGTRLTVT.

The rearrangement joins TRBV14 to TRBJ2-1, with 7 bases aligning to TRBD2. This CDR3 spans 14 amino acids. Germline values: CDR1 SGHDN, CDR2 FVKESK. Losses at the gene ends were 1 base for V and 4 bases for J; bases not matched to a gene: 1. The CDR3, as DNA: TGTGCCAGCAGCCAAGCTAGCGGATACAATGAGCAGTTCTTC. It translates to CASSQASGYNEQFF.

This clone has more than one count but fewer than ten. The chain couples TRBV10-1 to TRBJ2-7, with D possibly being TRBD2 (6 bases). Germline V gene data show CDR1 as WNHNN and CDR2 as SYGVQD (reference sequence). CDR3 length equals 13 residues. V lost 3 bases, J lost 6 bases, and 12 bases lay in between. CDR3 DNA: TGCGCCAGCAGTGATCTAACGGGGGTCGAGCAGTACTTC. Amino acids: CASSDLTGVEQYF.

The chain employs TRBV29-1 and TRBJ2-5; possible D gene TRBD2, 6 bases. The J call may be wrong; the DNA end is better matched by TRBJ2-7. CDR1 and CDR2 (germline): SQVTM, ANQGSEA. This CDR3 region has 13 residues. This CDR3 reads CSVAASDSYEQYF. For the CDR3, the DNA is TGCAGCGTTGCCGCTAGCGACTCCTACGAGCAGTACTTC.

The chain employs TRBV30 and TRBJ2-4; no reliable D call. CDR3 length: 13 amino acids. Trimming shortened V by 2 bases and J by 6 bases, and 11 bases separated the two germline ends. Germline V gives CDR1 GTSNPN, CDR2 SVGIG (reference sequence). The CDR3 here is CAWSPPGRNIQYF. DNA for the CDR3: TGTGCCTGGAGTCCCCCAGGCAGAAACATTCAGTACTTC.

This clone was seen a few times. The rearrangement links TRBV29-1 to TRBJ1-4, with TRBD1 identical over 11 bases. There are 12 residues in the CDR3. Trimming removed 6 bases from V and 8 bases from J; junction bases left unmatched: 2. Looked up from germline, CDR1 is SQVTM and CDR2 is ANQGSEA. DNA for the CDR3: TGCAGCGTCCGGGACAGGGGGGAAAAACTGTTTTTT. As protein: CSVRDRGEKLFF.

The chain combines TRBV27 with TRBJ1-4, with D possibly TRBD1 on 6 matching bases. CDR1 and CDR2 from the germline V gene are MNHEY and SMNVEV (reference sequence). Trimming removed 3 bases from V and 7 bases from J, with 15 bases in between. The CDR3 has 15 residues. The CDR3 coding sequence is TGTGCCAGCAGTTTCTACGACAGGAAGGTTGAAAAACTGTTTTTT. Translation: CASSFYDRKVEKLFF.

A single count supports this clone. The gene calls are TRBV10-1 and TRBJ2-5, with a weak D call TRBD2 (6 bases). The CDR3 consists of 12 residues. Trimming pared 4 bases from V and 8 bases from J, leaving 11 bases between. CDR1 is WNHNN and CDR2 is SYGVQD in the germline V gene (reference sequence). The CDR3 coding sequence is TGCGCCAGCAGTGTCCCCGGGGGAACCCAGTACTTC. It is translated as CASSVPGGTQYF.

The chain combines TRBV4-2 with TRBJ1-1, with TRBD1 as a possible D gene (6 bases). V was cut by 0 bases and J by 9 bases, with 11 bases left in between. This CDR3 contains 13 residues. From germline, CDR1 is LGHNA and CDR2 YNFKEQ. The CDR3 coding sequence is TGTGCCAGCAGCCAAGATCACAGGGATAAAGCTTTCTTT. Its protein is CASSQDHRDKAFF.

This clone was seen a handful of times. CDR3 loop: CASSSAGLANYEQYF. The CDR3 DNA sequence: TGTGCCAGCAGCTCGGCGGGACTAGCGAACTACGAGCAGTACTTC. V and J are TRBV5-4 and TRBJ2-7, with 10 bases lining up with TRBD2. Germline CDR1 is SGHNT and CDR2 is YYREEE (reference sequence). The CDR3 is 15 amino acids. V was clipped by 3 bases and J by 3 bases; unmatched bases: 6.

In DNA, the CDR3 is TGCAGCGTTGAAGGGCCGACCTACAATGAGCAGTTCTTC. Its protein product is CSVEGPTYNEQFF. This chain joins TRBV29-1 and TRBJ2-1; D is unresolved. Deletions cut 1 base from V and 2 bases from J, with 6 bases between. Germline CDR1 SQVTM, CDR2 ANQGSEA. This CDR3 region has 13 residues.

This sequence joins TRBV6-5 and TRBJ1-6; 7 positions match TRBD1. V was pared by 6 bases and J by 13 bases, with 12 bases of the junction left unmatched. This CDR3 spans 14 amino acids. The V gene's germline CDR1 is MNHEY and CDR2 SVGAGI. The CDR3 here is CASSLGTVGRPLHF. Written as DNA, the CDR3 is TGTGCCAGCAGCCTCGGGACAGTGGGGCGGCCCCTCCACTTT.

The CDR3 sequence is CASRSTGGDGGYTF. In DNA, the CDR3 is TGTGCCAGCAGGTCGACAGGGGGCGACGGTGGCTACACCTTC. The chain recombines TRBV7-9 with TRBJ1-2; 10 bases match TRBD1. V dropped 6 bases and J dropped 7; count of bases not matched to a gene: 8. The CDR3 totals 14 residues. The germline V gene has CDR1 SEHNR and CDR2 FQNEAQ (reference sequence).

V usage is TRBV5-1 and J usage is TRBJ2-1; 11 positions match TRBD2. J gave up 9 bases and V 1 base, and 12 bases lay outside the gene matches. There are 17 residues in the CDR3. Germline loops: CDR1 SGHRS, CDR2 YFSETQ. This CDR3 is CASSLLALAGGPIEQFF. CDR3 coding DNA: TGCGCCAGCAGCTTGCTGGCGTTAGCGGGAGGGCCCATTGAGCAGTTCTTC.

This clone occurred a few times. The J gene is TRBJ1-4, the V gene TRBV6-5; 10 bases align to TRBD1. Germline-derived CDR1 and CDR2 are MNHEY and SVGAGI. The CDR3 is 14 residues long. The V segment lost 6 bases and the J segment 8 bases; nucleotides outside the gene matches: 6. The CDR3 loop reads CASSPGTGEEKLFF. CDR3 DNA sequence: TGTGCCAGCAGCCCCGGGACAGGGGAGGAAAAACTGTTTTTT.

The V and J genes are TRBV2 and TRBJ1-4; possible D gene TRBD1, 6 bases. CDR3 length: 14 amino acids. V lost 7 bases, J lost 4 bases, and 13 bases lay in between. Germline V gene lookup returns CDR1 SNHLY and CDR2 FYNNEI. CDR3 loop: CASKVDRNNEKLFF. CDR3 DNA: TGTGCCAGCAAGGTTGACAGGAATAATGAAAAACTGTTTTTT.